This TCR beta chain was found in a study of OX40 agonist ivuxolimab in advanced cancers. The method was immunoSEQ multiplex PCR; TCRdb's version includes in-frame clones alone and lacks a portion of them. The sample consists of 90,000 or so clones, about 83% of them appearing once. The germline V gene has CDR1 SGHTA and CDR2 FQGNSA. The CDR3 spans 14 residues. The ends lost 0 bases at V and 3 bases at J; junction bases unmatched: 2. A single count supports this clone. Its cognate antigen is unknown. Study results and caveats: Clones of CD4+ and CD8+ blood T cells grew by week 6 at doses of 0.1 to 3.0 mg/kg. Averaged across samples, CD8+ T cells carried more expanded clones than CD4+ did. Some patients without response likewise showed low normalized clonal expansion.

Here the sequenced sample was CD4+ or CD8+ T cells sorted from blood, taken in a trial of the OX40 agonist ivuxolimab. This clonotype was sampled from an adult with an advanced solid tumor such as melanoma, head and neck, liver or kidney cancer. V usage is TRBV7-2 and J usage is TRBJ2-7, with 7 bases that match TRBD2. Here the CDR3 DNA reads TGTGCCAGCAGCTTAGCAGCGGGAAGCTACGAGCAGTACTTC. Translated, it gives CASSLAAGSYEQYF.